Listed below are T cell receptor beta chains from one sample, sequenced in a study of control samples from healthy donors and cancer patients. TCRdb's copy holds only in-frame clones and misses some; the assay was immunoSEQ multiplex PCR. In the table there are about 97,000 clones, around 88% of which are singletons. The sample comprised blood. The receptors originated from a man aged 30 to 39 in good health. Both conserved end residues are part of each CDR3. A D gene is named only where the DNA matches it firmly. Clone size appears in some rows only: once, few, many, or a class for an expanded clone.

CDR3nt: TGTGCCGGACGGGGCTCCTATAATTCACCCCTCCACTTT; CDR3aa: CAGRGSYNSPLHF; v_gene: TRBV30; abundance: few; j_gene: TRBJ1-6; d_gene: .
CDR3nt: TGTGCCAGCAGCCCCGTGACAGGTTCCGGGGAGCTGTTTTTT; CDR3aa: CASSPVTGSGELFF; v_gene: TRBV11-2; abundance: once; j_gene: TRBJ2-2; d_gene: .
CDR3nt: TGTGCCAGTAGTGGGTGGGGCAGGGGCCTAAATCAGCCCCAGCATTTT; CDR3aa: CASSGWGRGLNQPQHF; v_gene: TRBV19; abundance: .; j_gene: TRBJ1-5; d_gene: .
CDR3nt: TGCGCCAGCAGCTTGGGGGGGGCAGAGCTGTTTTTT; CDR3aa: CASSLGGAELFF; v_gene: TRBV5-1; abundance: .; j_gene: TRBJ2-2; d_gene: .
CDR3nt: TGTGCCAGCAGCTTGGGTCGGCGGATGAACACCGGGGAGCTGTTTTTT; CDR3aa: CASSLGRRMNTGELFF; v_gene: TRBV7-2; abundance: .; j_gene: TRBJ2-2; d_gene: .
CDR3nt: TGTGCCAGCAGGCCCGGGCCCCGGGGCAATCAGCCCCAGCATTTT; CDR3aa: CASRPGPRGNQPQHF; v_gene: TRBV27; abundance: few; j_gene: TRBJ1-5; d_gene: .
CDR3nt: TGTGCCAGCAGTGCGGTCCTCCCGTCAGATACGCAGTATTTT; CDR3aa: CASSAVLPSDTQYF; v_gene: TRBV2; abundance: .; j_gene: TRBJ2-3; d_gene: .
CDR3nt: TGCAGTGCGGAGGGACTCTACGAGCAGTACTTC; CDR3aa: CSAEGLYEQYF; v_gene: TRBV20-1; abundance: .; j_gene: TRBJ2-7; d_gene: .
CDR3nt: TGTGCCAGCAGCGTAGGGTTAGGGGTGCTTTACGGCTACACCTTC; CDR3aa: CASSVGLGVLYGYTF; v_gene: TRBV9; abundance: once; j_gene: TRBJ1-2; d_gene: .
CDR3nt: TGTGCCAGCCGCGTGTCAGGGGGTGGAAACACCATATATTTT; CDR3aa: CASRVSGGGNTIYF; v_gene: TRBV25-1; abundance: .; j_gene: TRBJ1-3; d_gene: TRBD1
CDR3nt: TGCAGCGTAGGGCGGGACAGTTCTTTGAGCGCCCAGTACTTC; CDR3aa: CSVGRDSSLSAQYF; v_gene: TRBV29-1; abundance: .; j_gene: TRBJ2-5; d_gene: .
CDR3nt: TGTGCCAGCAGCGTTGAAGGAGGGAACGAGCAGTACTTC; CDR3aa: CASSVEGGNEQYF; v_gene: TRBV9; abundance: .; j_gene: TRBJ2-7; d_gene: .
CDR3nt: TGTGCCAGCAGGACGGGACAGGGGACATCACCCCTCCACTTT; CDR3aa: CASRTGQGTSPLHF; v_gene: TRBV25-1; abundance: .; j_gene: TRBJ1-6; d_gene: TRBD1
CDR3nt: TGTGCTAGTGGTGTGGGACAGGGCGCCACAGATACGCAGTATTTT; CDR3aa: CASGVGQGATDTQYF; v_gene: TRBV12-5; abundance: .; j_gene: TRBJ2-3; d_gene: TRBD1
CDR3nt: TGTGCCACTTTCGTCGGGGTACGGTATGGCTACACCTTC; CDR3aa: CATFVGVRYGYTF; v_gene: TRBV28; abundance: .; j_gene: TRBJ1-2; d_gene: .
CDR3nt: TGTGCCAGCAGCGTAGGCAGGGGCTATGGCTACACCTTC; CDR3aa: CASSVGRGYGYTF; v_gene: TRBV9; abundance: once; j_gene: TRBJ1-2; d_gene: .
CDR3nt: TGTGCCAGCAGCTTACCGGGGGGTAAAGGCGGCTACACCTTC; CDR3aa: CASSLPGGKGGYTF; v_gene: TRBV7-2; abundance: .; j_gene: TRBJ1-2; d_gene: .
CDR3nt: TGTGCCAGCAGTTTAACCGAAGGAGGGACCCAGTACTTC; CDR3aa: CASSLTEGGTQYF; v_gene: TRBV12-3/TRBV12-4; abundance: .; j_gene: TRBJ2-5; d_gene: .
CDR3nt: TGTGCCAGCAGCTCAACCCCAGGGGACAATGAGCAGTTCTTC; CDR3aa: CASSSTPGDNEQFF; v_gene: TRBV3-1/TRBV3-2; abundance: once; j_gene: TRBJ2-1; d_gene: .
CDR3nt: TGTGCCAGCAGATCTCATAATAATTCACCCCTCCACTTT; CDR3aa: CASRSHNNSPLHF; v_gene: TRBV6-5; abundance: .; j_gene: TRBJ1-6; d_gene: .
CDR3nt: TGTGCCAGCAGTGAGAGGGGTCGCGGTAGCACAGATACGCAGTATTTT; CDR3aa: CASSERGRGSTDTQYF; v_gene: TRBV2; abundance: .; j_gene: TRBJ2-3; d_gene: .
CDR3nt: TGCGCCAGCAGGTCCGGGACATACAGTAACACCGGGGAGCTGTTTTTT; CDR3aa: CASRSGTYSNTGELFF; v_gene: TRBV5-1; abundance: .; j_gene: TRBJ2-2; d_gene: .
CDR3nt: TGTGCCAGCTCACCAGGCCGACTCAGAGAGGACACAGATACGCAGTATTTT; CDR3aa: CASSPGRLREDTDTQYF; v_gene: TRBV18; abundance: .; j_gene: TRBJ2-3; d_gene: .
CDR3nt: TGTGCCACCAGTGATAACCCCAGCGGTACGCAGTATTTT; CDR3aa: CATSDNPSGTQYF; v_gene: TRBV24-1; abundance: .; j_gene: TRBJ2-3; d_gene: .
CDR3nt: TGTGCCAGCAGTTCGGCTGGGAGTGGGAATGAGCAGTTCTTC; CDR3aa: CASSSAGSGNEQFF; v_gene: TRBV6-2/TRBV6-3; abundance: once; j_gene: TRBJ2-1; d_gene: .
CDR3nt: TGTGCCAGCAGCGTCGGACTGTACACAGATACGCAGTATTTT; CDR3aa: CASSVGLYTDTQYF; v_gene: TRBV11-1; abundance: .; j_gene: TRBJ2-3; d_gene: .
CDR3nt: TGTGCCAGTAGTATAGATCTTTCGACGGATGAGCAGTTCTTC; CDR3aa: CASSIDLSTDEQFF; v_gene: TRBV19; abundance: .; j_gene: TRBJ2-1; d_gene: .
CDR3nt: TGTGCCAGTACGGGCTCGGGGTCACCCCTCCACTTT; CDR3aa: CASTGSGSPLHF; v_gene: TRBV5-5; abundance: .; j_gene: TRBJ1-6; d_gene: .
CDR3nt: TGCGCCAGCAGCCACGGCGAGGTTTCGGGACAGGAGTATGGCTACACCTTC; CDR3aa: CASSHGEVSGQEYGYTF; v_gene: TRBV5-1; abundance: .; j_gene: TRBJ1-2; d_gene: TRBD1
CDR3nt: TGTGCCAGCAGCCCCCGGGTTGGGGTCATTCAGTACTTC; CDR3aa: CASSPRVGVIQYF; v_gene: TRBV21-1; abundance: .; j_gene: TRBJ2-4; d_gene: .
CDR3nt: TGTGCCAGCTCACCGCAGGGCTCTGGAAACACCATATATTTT; CDR3aa: CASSPQGSGNTIYF; v_gene: TRBV18; abundance: .; j_gene: TRBJ1-3; d_gene: .
CDR3nt: TGTGCCAGCAGGTCCCAGGGATTTAGCAATCAGCCCCAGCATTTT; CDR3aa: CASRSQGFSNQPQHF; v_gene: TRBV2; abundance: .; j_gene: TRBJ1-5; d_gene: .
CDR3nt: TGTGCCAGCAGTGCAGATCAACAGGGGAGCTATGGCTACACCTTC; CDR3aa: CASSADQQGSYGYTF; v_gene: TRBV2; abundance: once; j_gene: TRBJ1-2; d_gene: TRBD1
CDR3nt: TGTGCCAGCAGCTTCTACGGCGACTCCGGGGAGCTGTTTTTT; CDR3aa: CASSFYGDSGELFF; v_gene: TRBV11-3; abundance: .; j_gene: TRBJ2-2; d_gene: .
CDR3nt: TGTGCCAGCAAGTGGGAGCAGAATTACAATGAGCAGTTCTTC; CDR3aa: CASKWEQNYNEQFF; v_gene: TRBV2; abundance: .; j_gene: TRBJ2-1; d_gene: .
CDR3nt: TGTGCCAGCAGTTTCGGCAGGGACGGCACAGATACGCAGTATTTT; CDR3aa: CASSFGRDGTDTQYF; v_gene: TRBV27; abundance: .; j_gene: TRBJ2-3; d_gene: .
CDR3nt: TGTGCCAGCAGGTCCGGGACCCTAAACAATGAGCAGTTCTTC; CDR3aa: CASRSGTLNNEQFF; v_gene: TRBV7-2; abundance: .; j_gene: TRBJ2-1; d_gene: .
CDR3nt: TGCGCCAGCTTTCCAGGGCCCCTTCAGGCCTCGAACACTGAAGCTTTCTTT; CDR3aa: CASFPGPLQASNTEAFF; v_gene: TRBV4-1; abundance: .; j_gene: TRBJ1-1; d_gene: .
CDR3nt: TGTGCCAGCTCCGGTCAGAGAGGTGCCGGCACAGATACGCAGTATTTT; CDR3aa: CASSGQRGAGTDTQYF; v_gene: TRBV5-4; abundance: .; j_gene: TRBJ2-3; d_gene: .
CDR3nt: TGCGCCAGCAGCCAAGAGCTTGACAGGGTAAAGACCTTC; CDR3aa: CASSQELDRVKTF; v_gene: TRBV4-3; abundance: .; j_gene: TRBJ1-2; d_gene: TRBD1
CDR3nt: TGTGCCAGCAGCGTACTAGCGGGAGCGGTGAATGAGCAGTTCTTC; CDR3aa: CASSVLAGAVNEQFF; v_gene: TRBV9; abundance: few; j_gene: TRBJ2-1; d_gene: TRBD2
CDR3nt: TGTGCCAGCAGCTTAGGGACAGGGGGCATTCAGCCCCAGCATTTT; CDR3aa: CASSLGTGGIQPQHF; v_gene: TRBV7-2; abundance: .; j_gene: TRBJ1-5; d_gene: TRBD1
CDR3nt: TGTGCCAGCAGTACGGCGGGAGGGATCTACAATGAGCAGTTCTTC; CDR3aa: CASSTAGGIYNEQFF; v_gene: TRBV25-1; abundance: once; j_gene: TRBJ2-1; d_gene: TRBD2
CDR3nt: TGTGCCAGCAGTGAGGTTAGGGGTGGTGACACCATATATTTT; CDR3aa: CASSEVRGGDTIYF; v_gene: TRBV6-1; abundance: .; j_gene: TRBJ1-3; d_gene: .
CDR3nt: TGTGCCAGTAGTATAGATCGTTCGGGAGGCGAGCAGTACTTC; CDR3aa: CASSIDRSGGEQYF; v_gene: TRBV19; abundance: .; j_gene: TRBJ2-7; d_gene: TRBD2